This T cell receptor (beta chain) stems from a study of Ad26.COV2.S vaccination and SARS-CoV-2 variants. Trimming at V came to 6 bases and at J to 0 bases, leaving 15 bases not matched to a gene. Germline V gene lookup returns CDR1 LNHDA and CDR2 SQIVND (reference sequence). The CDR3 length is 18 residues. Produced via immunoSEQ multiplex PCR; TCRdb's table is partial and in-frame only. The data hold about 480,000 clones, with around 85% observed a single time. Sample treatment: approximately 18 received Ad26.COV2.S at low or high dose, single or two shots; 5 received placebo; per-sample allocation not given. Day 63 after the first injection of vaccine or placebo was the sampling time.

The source material was peripheral blood, sampled in a trial of Ad26.COV2.S vaccine versus placebo. This clonotype originated in a person between 18 and 65 years old who received the Ad26.COV2.S COVID-19 vaccine or a placebo. The V gene is TRBV19, the J gene TRBJ2-3, with 7 bases that match TRBD1. CDR3 residues: CASRGVAQNRGSTDTQYF. Written as DNA, the CDR3 is TGTGCCAGTAGGGGGGTGGCCCAGAACAGGGGTAGCACAGATACGCAGTATTTT.